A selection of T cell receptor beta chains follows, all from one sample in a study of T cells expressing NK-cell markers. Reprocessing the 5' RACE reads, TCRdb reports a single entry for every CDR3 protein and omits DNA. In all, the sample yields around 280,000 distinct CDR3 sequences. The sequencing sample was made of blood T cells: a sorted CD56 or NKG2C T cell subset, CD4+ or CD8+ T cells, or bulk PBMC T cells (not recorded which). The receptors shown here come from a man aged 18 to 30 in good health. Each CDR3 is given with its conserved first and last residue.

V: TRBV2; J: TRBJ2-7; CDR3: CASSENRDPSYEQYF
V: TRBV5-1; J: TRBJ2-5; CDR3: CASSLQPPGETQYF
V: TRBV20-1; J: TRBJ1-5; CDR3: CSAREAGGFQPQHF
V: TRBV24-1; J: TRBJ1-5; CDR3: CATSDPDRDQPQHF
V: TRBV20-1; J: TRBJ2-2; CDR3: CSARDTTTELFF
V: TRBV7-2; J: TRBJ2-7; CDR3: CASSSRQSSYEQYF
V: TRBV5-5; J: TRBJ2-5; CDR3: CASSLGLLQETQYF
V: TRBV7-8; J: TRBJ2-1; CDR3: CASSLGLLAGGHDEQFF
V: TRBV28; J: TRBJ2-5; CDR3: CASSSPGQGYETQYF
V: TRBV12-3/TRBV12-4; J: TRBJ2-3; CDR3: CASSSRGKALEDTQYF
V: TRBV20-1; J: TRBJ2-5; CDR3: CSAPAQLAGPQETQYF
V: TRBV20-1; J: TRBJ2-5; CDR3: CSARWSLQETQYF
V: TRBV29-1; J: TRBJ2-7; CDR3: CSVRTGLTYEQYF
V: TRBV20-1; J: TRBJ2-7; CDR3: CSARLRGWEQYF
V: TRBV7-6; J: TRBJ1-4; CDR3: CASSLSGATNEKLFF
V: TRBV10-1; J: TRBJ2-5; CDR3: CASSESRGAYQETQYF
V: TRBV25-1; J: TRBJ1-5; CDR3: CASSGLGNQPQHF
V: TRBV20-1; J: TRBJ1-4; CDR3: CSASATSGEKLFF
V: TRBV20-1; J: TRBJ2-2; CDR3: CSARAGTGELFF
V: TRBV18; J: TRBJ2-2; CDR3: CASSRTITGELFF
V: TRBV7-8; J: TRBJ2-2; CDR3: CASSLNPLAGVGGELFF
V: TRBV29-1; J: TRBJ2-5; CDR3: CSYHGQKETQYF
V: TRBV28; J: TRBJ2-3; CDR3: CATHRGTDTQYF
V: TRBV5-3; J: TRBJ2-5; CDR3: CARSQVYQGMEETQYF
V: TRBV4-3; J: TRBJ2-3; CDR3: CASSQETTSGSADTQYF
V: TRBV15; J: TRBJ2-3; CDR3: CATSRDPNTDTQYF
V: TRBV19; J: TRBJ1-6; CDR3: CASGPRAGQSPLHF
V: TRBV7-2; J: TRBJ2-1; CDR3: CASSSLVAGEVEQFF
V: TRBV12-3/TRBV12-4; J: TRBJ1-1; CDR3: CASSLQGIRAEAFF
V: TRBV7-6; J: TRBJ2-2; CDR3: CASSLTTSGNTGELFF
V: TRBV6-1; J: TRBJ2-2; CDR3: CASGQGATGELFF
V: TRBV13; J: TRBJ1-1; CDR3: CASTRGGRNTEAFF
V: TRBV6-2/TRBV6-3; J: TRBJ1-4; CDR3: CASTPQGREKLFF
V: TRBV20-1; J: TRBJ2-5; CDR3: CSATGQGSQETQYF
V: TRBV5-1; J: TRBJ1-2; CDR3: CASSNTLDRGDGYTF
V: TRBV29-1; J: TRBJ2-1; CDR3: CSVGRSGGEQFF
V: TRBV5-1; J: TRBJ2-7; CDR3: CASSLVVSSYEQYF